Presented here are 13 T cell receptor beta chains from one specimen sequenced in a study of T cells after yellow fever vaccination. MiXCR, run by TCRdb on the 5' RACE reads, gives a single entry per CDR3 protein. This sample has hundreds of thousands of distinct CDR3 sequences, with more than 5.5% found just once. The starting material was PBMCs, obtained 5 days after the yellow fever booster vaccination. These TCRs come from a man aged 30-40 years who received the YFV17D yellow fever vaccine.

This clonotype was recorded at least ten times. V and J are TRBV5-1 and TRBJ1-1; TRBD1 might be the D (6 bases). The ends were cut back, 7 bases at V and 3 bases at J, with 16 bases in the middle. Germline CDR1 and CDR2: SGHRS and YFSETQ. The CDR3 length is 14 residues. In DNA form, the CDR3 reads TGCGCCAGCTCGGGGGGGGGCTGGGACACTGAAGCTTTCTTT. Its protein product is CASSGGGWDTEAFF.

The chain carries TRBV27 and TRBJ2-1; 9 bases are shared with TRBD2. Germline V gives CDR1 MNHEY, CDR2 SMNVEV (reference sequence). This CDR3 contains 16 residues. Unmatched junction bases numbered 8, after V lost 5 bases and J lost 3 bases. CDR3 bases: TGTGCCAGCAGTGCATATAGCGGGAGTAACTACAATGAGCAGTTCTTC. This gives the protein CASSAYSGSNYNEQFF.

This clonotype was seen ten or more times. The rearrangement uses TRBV28 and TRBJ2-5, with a tentative D call TRBD2 (6 bases). Germline V lookup: CDR1 MDHEN, CDR2 SYDVKM. The CDR3 sequence is 14 residues long. Trimming stripped 2 bases from V and 4 bases from J, with 11 bases between. The CDR3 DNA reads TGTGCCAGCAGTTTAGGAGGGCGTAGAGAGACCCAGTACTTC. It specifies CASSLGGRRETQYF.

Comment on this clonotype: The DNA is left out, because the CDR3 cannot be placed on it with certainty; the CDR3 is given as TCRdb lists it. The V call is TRBV23-1, the J call TRBJ2-5; TRBD2 reflects the table's D call only, with no check against the DNA. TRBV23-1 is identified as an open reading frame with a role that is uncertain. The CDR3 is made up of 17 amino acids, end residues included. The CDR3 region is CASSHSFGPGPRETQYF.

This clonotype has more than one count but fewer than ten. CDR3 bases: TGTGCCTGGAGTGTCAACGGGGATGAGCAGTTCTTC. Translated, it gives CAWSVNGDEQFF. V gene TRBV30 combines with J gene TRBJ2-1; the D gene is possibly TRBD2 (5 bases). Trimming took off 0 bases at V and 8 bases at J, with 8 bases between the two ends. Germline V gene sequence: CDR1 GTSNPN, CDR2 SVGIG (reference sequence). The CDR3 has 12 residues.

The chain joins TRBV21-1 to TRBJ2-3; no DNA check was done on the table's D call, TRBD2. TRBV21-1 is noted as a pseudogene. The CDR3 is 20 amino acids. The CDR3 sequence is CASSKAQACDWRELTDTQYF. CDR3 in DNA: TGTGCCAGCAGCAAAGCCCAAGCATGCGATTGGCGGGAGCTAACAGATACGCAGTATTTT.

This clonotype was recorded at least ten times. J is TRBJ1-1 and V is TRBV18; D not certain. The V gene's germline CDR1 is KGHSH and CDR2 LQKENI. V was trimmed by 3 bases and J by 2 bases, leaving 7 bases between them. CDR3 size: 13 residues. CDR3 coding DNA: TGTGCCAGCTCACCGGACTTAAACACTGAAGCTTTCTTT. Its translation: CASSPDLNTEAFF. The whole variable domain, filled in from reference TRBV18 and TRBJ1-1, reads NAGVMQNPRHLVRRRGQEARLRCSPMKGHSHVYWYRQLPEEGLKFMVYLQKENIIDESGMPKERFSAEFPKEGPSILRIQQVVRGDSAAYFCASSPDLNTEAFFGQGTRLTVV.

This clonotype was seen a few times. This CDR3 reads CASSFGGGRAGNEQFF. DNA of the CDR3: TGTGCCAGCAGTTTCGGCGGCGGGAGGGCTGGTAATGAGCAGTTCTTC. The V call is TRBV12-3 or TRBV12-4, the J call TRBJ2-1, with 9 bases that match TRBD2. The V gene end was trimmed by 3 bases and the J gene end by 7 bases; junction bases not matched to a gene: 10. The CDR3 loop spans 16 amino acids.

The chain is built from TRBV7-2 and TRBJ2-4; 9 bases align to TRBD2. The CDR3 is made up of 15 amino acids. The V gene end was trimmed by 10 bases and the J gene end by 2 bases; junction bases not matched to a gene: 9. Germline V gene lookup returns CDR1 SGHTA and CDR2 FQGNSA. The CDR3 here is CATAGGRTSKNIQYF. CDR3 sequence (DNA): TGTGCCACCGCGGGAGGGAGAACATCCAAAAACATTCAGTACTTC.

This clonotype occurred many times. The gene calls are TRBV20-1 and TRBJ2-3, with D uncertain. Germline loops: CDR1 DFQATT, CDR2 SNEGSKA (reference sequence). V lost 5 bases to trimming and J lost 3 bases, with 9 bases between them. The CDR3 is 12 residues long. Here the CDR3 reads CSARLGTDTQYF. As DNA, the CDR3 is TGCAGTGCTCGCCTTGGGACAGATACGCAGTATTTT.

The chain carries TRBV5-1 and TRBJ2-4, with TRBD1 matching over 8 bases. CDR3 length equals 16 residues. Germline values: CDR1 SGHRS, CDR2 YFSETQ. V lost 3 bases, J lost 0 bases, and 5 bases stayed unmatched. In DNA form, the CDR3 reads TGCGCCAGCAGCTGGGACAGGCCTTCAGCCAAAAACATTCAGTACTTC. Its protein product is CASSWDRPSAKNIQYF.

This clonotype was found many times. The CDR3 sequence: CATSDAKGLAGNEQFF. The CDR3 DNA reads as TGTGCCACCAGTGACGCCAAGGGACTAGCGGGCAATGAGCAGTTCTTC. This rearrangement joins TRBV24-1 to TRBJ2-1; 12 positions agree with TRBD2. V lost 4 bases to trimming and J lost 6 bases; unmatched junction nucleotides: 6. The CDR3 extends over 16 amino acids. Germline V gives CDR1 KGHDR, CDR2 SFDVKD.

This clonotype appeared a few times. This chain joins TRBV4-3 and TRBJ1-6; D not certain. V shed 0 bases and J shed 9 bases, with 9 bases lying between them. The CDR3 loop spans 14 amino acids. The germline gives CDR1 LGHNA, CDR2 YSLEER. CDR3 in DNA: TGCGCCAGCAGCCAAGAATCGAGGGCTTCACCCCTCCACTTT. Its protein is CASSQESRASPLHF.